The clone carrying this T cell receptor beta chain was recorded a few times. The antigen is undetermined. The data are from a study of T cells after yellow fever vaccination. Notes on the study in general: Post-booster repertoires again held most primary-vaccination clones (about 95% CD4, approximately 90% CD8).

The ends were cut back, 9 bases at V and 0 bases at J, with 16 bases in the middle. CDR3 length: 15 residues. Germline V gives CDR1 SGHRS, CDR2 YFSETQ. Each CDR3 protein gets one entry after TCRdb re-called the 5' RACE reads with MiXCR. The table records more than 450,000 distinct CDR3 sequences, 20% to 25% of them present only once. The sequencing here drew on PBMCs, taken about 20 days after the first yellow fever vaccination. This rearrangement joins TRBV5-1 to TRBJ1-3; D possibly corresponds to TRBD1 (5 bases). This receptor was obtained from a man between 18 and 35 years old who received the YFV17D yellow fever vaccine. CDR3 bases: TGCGCCACCCGACCGGGACCTAGCTCTGGAAACACCATATATTTT. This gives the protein CATRPGPSSGNTIYF.